This T cell receptor beta chain comes out of a study of blood T cell repertoires in COVID-19. After removal of 6 bases from V and 5 bases from J, the junction contained 10 bases not matched to a gene. Germline-derived CDR1 and CDR2 are SGHRS and YFSETQ. The CDR3 has 15 residues. Measured with immunoSEQ multiplex PCR; TCRdb has only the in-frame clones, and not every one. The sample holds more than 95,000 clones, roughly 82% seen once. Source material: peripheral blood. The sequence was collected from an elderly man with acute or convalescent COVID-19. V is TRBV5-1 and J is TRBJ1-2; 10 bases fit TRBD1. The CDR3 loop is CASKGQGRLRYGYTF. The CDR3 DNA follows: TGCGCCAGCAAGGGACAGGGGCGGCTACGGTATGGCTACACCTTC.